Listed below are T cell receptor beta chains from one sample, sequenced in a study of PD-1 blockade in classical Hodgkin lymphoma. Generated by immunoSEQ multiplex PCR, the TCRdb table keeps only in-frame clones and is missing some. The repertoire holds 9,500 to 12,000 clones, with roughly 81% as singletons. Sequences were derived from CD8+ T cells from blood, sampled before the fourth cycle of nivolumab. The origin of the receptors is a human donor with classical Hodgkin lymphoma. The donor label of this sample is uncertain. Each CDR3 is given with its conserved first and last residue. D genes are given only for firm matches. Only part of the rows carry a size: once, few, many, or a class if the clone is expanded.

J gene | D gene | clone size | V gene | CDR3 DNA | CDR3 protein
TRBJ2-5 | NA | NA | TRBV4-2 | TGTGCCAGCAGCCAAGATTTAGGGGCTACTACCCACCAAGAGACCCAGTACTTC | CASSQDLGATTHQETQYF
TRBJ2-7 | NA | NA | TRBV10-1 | TGCGCCAGCAGTGAGTCGTGGCTAGGCGACGAGCAGTACTTC | CASSESWLGDEQYF
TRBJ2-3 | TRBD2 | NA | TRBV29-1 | TGCAGCGTTGTTCCGGCTAGCGGGGAAACAGATACGCAGTATTTT | CSVVPASGETDTQYF
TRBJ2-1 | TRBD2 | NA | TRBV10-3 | TGTGCCATCAGTGAGGGGACTAGGGTATCTGAGCAGTTCTTC | CAISEGTRVSEQFF
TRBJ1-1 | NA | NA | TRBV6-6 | TGTGCCAGCACGACAGCGTTGAACACTGAAGCTTTCTTT | CASTTALNTEAFF
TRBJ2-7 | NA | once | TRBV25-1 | TGTGCCAGCAGTTCAGGGGCTTACGAGCAGTACTTC | CASSSGAYEQYF
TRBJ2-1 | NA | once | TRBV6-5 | TGTGCCAGCAGTACCCGGGTGGAAAACAATGAGCAGTTCTTC | CASSTRVENNEQFF
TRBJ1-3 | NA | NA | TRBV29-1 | TGCAGCGTTGAAGATCAGGGTCCCATATATTTT | CSVEDQGPIYF
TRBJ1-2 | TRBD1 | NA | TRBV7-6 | TGTGCCAGCAGCTTGTTCGACAGGGGGAATGGCTACACCTTC | CASSLFDRGNGYTF
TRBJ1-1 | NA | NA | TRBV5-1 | TGCGCCAGCAGCCCAACCGGGACGGCTGAAGCTTTCTTT | CASSPTGTAEAFF
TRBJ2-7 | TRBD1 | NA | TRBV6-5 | TGTGCCAGCAGGACAGGTTGGACAGGGGGCTACGAGCAGTACTTC | CASRTGWTGGYEQYF
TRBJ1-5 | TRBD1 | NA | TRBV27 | TGTGCCAGCAGGTTGACAGGGGGCTTGAGCAATCAGCCCCAGCATTTT | CASRLTGGLSNQPQHF
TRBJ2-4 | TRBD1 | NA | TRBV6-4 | TGTGCCAGCAGTGAATCCCCGGACAGGGGAAACATTCAGTACTTC | CASSESPDRGNIQYF
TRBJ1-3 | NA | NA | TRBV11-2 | TGTGCCAGCAGCGACGTATTAATAAACACCATATATTTT | CASSDVLINTIYF
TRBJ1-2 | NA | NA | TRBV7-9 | TGTGCCAGCAGACCCGGGCGGGACGGTTATTCCTATGGCTACACCTTC | CASRPGRDGYSYGYTF
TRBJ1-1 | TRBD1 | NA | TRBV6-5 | TGTGCCAGCAGTTACCCGACAGGGGGGAACACTGAAGCTTTCTTT | CASSYPTGGNTEAFF
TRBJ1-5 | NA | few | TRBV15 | TGTGCCACCAGCAGAGCAGGGGACGCCCAGCATTTT | CATSRAGDAQHF
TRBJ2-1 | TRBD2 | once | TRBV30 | TGTGCCTGTAGCTTCTGGGGAGGGCCTGATGAGCAGTTCTTC | CACSFWGGPDEQFF
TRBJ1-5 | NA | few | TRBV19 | TGTGCCAGTAGTATTTCCAGTAATCAGCCCCAGCATTTT | CASSISSNQPQHF
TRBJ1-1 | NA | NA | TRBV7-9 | TGTGCCGGAAGTCGTCCGGGGATGGAGGCTTTCTTT | CAGSRPGMEAFF
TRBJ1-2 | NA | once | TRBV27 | TGTGCCAGCATCTCGGCGTCGGGGAATGAGAATGGCTACACCTTC | CASISASGNENGYTF
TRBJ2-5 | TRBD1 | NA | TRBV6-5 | TGTGCCAGCAGTTACGGGACAGGGGAAGAGACCCAGTACTTC | CASSYGTGEETQYF
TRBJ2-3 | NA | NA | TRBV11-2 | TGTGCCAGCAGCTTTTATTCCACAGATACGCAGTATTTT | CASSFYSTDTQYF
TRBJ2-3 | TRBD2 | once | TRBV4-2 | TGTGCCAGCAGCCAAGACCAGCGGGGGGGGCCTAGCACAGATACGCAGTATTTT | CASSQDQRGGPSTDTQYF
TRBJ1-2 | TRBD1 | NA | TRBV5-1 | TGCGCCAGCAGCTTGGACGGACAGGGGCCCATCTATGGCTACACCTTC | CASSLDGQGPIYGYTF
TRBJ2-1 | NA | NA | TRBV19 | TGTGCCAGTAGTACCCTATCCCCAGGGGAGCAGTTCTTC | CASSTLSPGEQFF
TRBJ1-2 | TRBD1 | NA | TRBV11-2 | TGTGCCAGCAGTGAAGGCCACGGGACAGGGCTCGGCTACACCTTC | CASSEGHGTGLGYTF
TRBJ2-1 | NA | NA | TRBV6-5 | TGTGCCAGCAGTCGTTACAGCGGAGGGGGAGGTGAGCAGTTCTTC | CASSRYSGGGGEQFF
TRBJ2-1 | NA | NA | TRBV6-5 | TGTGCCAGCAGCCCAATTAAGGGGCATGAGCAGTTCTTC | CASSPIKGHEQFF
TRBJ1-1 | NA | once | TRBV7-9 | TGTGCCATCTGGTGGTCGAACACTGAAGCTTTCTTT | CAIWWSNTEAFF
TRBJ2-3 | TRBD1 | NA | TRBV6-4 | TGTGCCAGCAGTGACACAATACCGGGACAGCCCCAACCCCGAGATACGCAGTATTTT | CASSDTIPGQPQPRDTQYF
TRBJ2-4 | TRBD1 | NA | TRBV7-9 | TGTGCCAGCAGCACGACAGGGGGTCGCGCCAAAAACATTCAGTACTTC | CASSTTGGRAKNIQYF
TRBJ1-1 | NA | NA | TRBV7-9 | TGTGCCAGCAGCTTTGTGAACACTGAAGCTTTCTTT | CASSFVNTEAFF
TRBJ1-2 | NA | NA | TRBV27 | TGTGCCAGCAGCCTAACCGGGACACTTAACTATGGCTACACCTTC | CASSLTGTLNYGYTF
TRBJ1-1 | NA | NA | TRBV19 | TGTGCCAGTAGTATTTTAGGTGTCGGGGGCATGAACACTGAAGCTTTCTTT | CASSILGVGGMNTEAFF
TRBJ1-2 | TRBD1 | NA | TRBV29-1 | TGCAGCTTAGGGACAGGGGGTGGCTACACCTTC | CSLGTGGGYTF
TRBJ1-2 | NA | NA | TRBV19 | TGTGCCAGTAGTCCAGGGGCCTGGGGCTACACCTTC | CASSPGAWGYTF
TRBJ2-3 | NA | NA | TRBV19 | TGTGCCAGCAATCCAAGGGTGGGGGATACGCAGTATTTT | CASNPRVGDTQYF
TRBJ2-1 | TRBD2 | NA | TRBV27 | TGTGCCAGCAGTTCCGGGACTAGCTACAATGAGCAGTTCTTC | CASSSGTSYNEQFF